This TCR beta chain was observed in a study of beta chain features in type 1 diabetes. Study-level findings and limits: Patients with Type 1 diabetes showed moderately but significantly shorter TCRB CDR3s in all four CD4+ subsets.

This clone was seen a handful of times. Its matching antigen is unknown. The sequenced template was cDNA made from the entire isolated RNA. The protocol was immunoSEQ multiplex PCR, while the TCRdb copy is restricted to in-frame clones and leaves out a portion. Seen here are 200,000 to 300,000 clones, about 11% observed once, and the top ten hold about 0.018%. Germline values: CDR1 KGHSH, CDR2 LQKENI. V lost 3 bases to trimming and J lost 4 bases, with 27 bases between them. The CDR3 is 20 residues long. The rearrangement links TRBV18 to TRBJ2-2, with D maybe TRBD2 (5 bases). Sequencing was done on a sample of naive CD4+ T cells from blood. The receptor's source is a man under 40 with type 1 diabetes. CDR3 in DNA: TGTGCCAGCTCACCGCCTGAAAATGGAGGTTACGACTTGAGCACCGGGGAGCTGTTTTTT. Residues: CASSPPENGGYDLSTGELFF. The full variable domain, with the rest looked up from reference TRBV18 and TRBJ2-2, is NAGVMQNPRHLVRRRGQEARLRCSPMKGHSHVYWYRQLPEEGLKFMVYLQKENIIDESGMPKERFSAEFPKEGPSILRIQQVVRGDSAAYFCASSPPENGGYDLSTGELFFGEGSRLTVL.